This T cell receptor (beta chain) was profiled in a study of blood T cell repertoires in COVID-19. TCRdb's table, derived via immunoSEQ multiplex PCR, lists solely in-frame clones and lacks some. Of about 170,000 clones listed, approximately 87% are singletons. The receptor was isolated from a woman aged 45 to 65 who had recovered from COVID-19. The sample was PBMCs or T cells enriched from blood (not recorded which).

The DNA of the CDR3 is TGTGCCAGCGAACAGGGTTGGTCCTATAATTCACCCCTCCACTTT. Its protein product is CASEQGWSYNSPLHF. J is TRBJ1-6 and V is TRBV25-1; TRBD1 might be the D (6 bases). Germline CDR1 MGHDK, CDR2 SYGVNS. The CDR3 covers 15 residues. The V and J ends lost 8 bases and 1 base respectively, with 12 bases between them.